The 4 T cell receptor beta chains reported below all come from one sample, sequenced in a study of T cell responses to AZD1222 COVID-19 vaccine. Assay used: immunoSEQ multiplex PCR; TCRdb lists only in-frame clones, some missing. The sample has about 150,000 clones; about nine tenths are singletons. The material was peripheral blood, obtained after recovery from COVID-19. The receptors come from an adult who had recovered from COVID-19.

The gene calls are TRBV19 and TRBJ2-7; TRBD1 is a possible D gene (6 bases). The CDR3 loop spans 14 amino acids. V was clipped by 5 bases and J by 5 bases, with 16 bases between them. CDR1 and CDR2 from the germline V gene are LNHDA and SQIVND (reference sequence). The CDR3 region has the DNA TGTGCCAGTAGTTCTTCAGGGGCGAGTGACGAGCAGTACTTC. Translation gives CASSSSGASDEQYF.

The gene calls are TRBV7-9 and TRBJ1-6, with D tentatively TRBD1 (6 bases). Trimming cost V 3 bases and J 9 bases, with 12 bases left between them. Germline CDR1 and CDR2: SEHNR and FQNEAQ (reference sequence). CDR3 length: 14 residues. CDR3 region: CASSFRQDSSPLHF. The CDR3 region has the DNA TGTGCCAGCAGCTTCCGACAGGACAGTTCACCCCTCCACTTT.

This clone was detected once. This sequence joins TRBV5-1 and TRBJ2-7; D tentatively fits TRBD1 or TRBD2 (6 bases each). Looked up from germline, CDR1 is SGHRS and CDR2 is YFSETQ. V lost 4 bases to trimming and J lost 3 bases, with 20 bases between them. The CDR3 has 16 amino acids. The DNA of the CDR3 is TGCGCCAGCAGCCCGAGGGGGGATCGATTGAACTACGAGCAGTACTTC. Protein sequence: CASSPRGDRLNYEQYF.

V is TRBV6-5 and J is TRBJ2-1; tentative D call: TRBD1 (7 bases). Trimming pared 4 bases from V and 8 bases from J, leaving 18 bases between. The germline CDR1 and CDR2 sequences are MNHEY and SVGAGI. The CDR3 is made up of 15 amino acids. Written as DNA, the CDR3 is TGTGCCAGCAGTTCTGTGACAGGGCGGGGAGATGAGCAGTTCTTC. This encodes CASSSVTGRGDEQFF.